This TCR beta chain was found in a study of blood T cells in healthy people across ages (dated by TCRdb to the mid-2010s). Regarding the study in general: Template switching captured roughly one uniquely barcoded TCR beta cDNA molecule per two T cells in model experiments. Donors were grouped into four age groups: young (average approximately 16 years), middle-aged (39), aged (around 62) and long-lived (approximately 82). Two additional independent replicas of 1 million unique cDNA reads from the same blood draw were analyzed for two donors (one aged 18 to 30 and one aged 80 or older). To avoid experimental bias, donors of different ages were randomly spread across the sequencing lanes. Using deep sequencing normalized with unique cDNA molecular identifiers, the study measured how TCR beta repertoire diversity changes with age.

The CDR3 starts with the cysteine, ends with the phenylalanine, and has 12 residues. Here the CDR3 DNA is all that survives: 36 bases in frame from base 1. CDR1 is given as SGHDT and CDR2 as YYEEEE, both from the germline V gene. Trimming at the junction amounts to 3 bases on V and 2 bases on J, and the germline ends lie 4 bases apart. This clonotype was detected ten times or more. The antigen this receptor binds is unknown. It has no much larger one-base neighbor in the sample; base qualities were not kept. The donors were 40 or so Caucasian individuals from Russia, aged 6 to 90 years, who were systemically healthy. Each donor gave 8.5 to 10 milliliters of peripheral blood, collected into EDTA-treated Vacutainer tubes. Ficoll-Paque density-gradient centrifugation was used to isolate PBMCs, with at least 7 million per sample. Trizol reagent was used to extract total RNA from the PBMCs, yielding at least 6 micrograms per sample. Naive CD45RAhigh/CD27high T cell percentages were measured by flow cytometry on a PBMC aliquot from every donor.

Receptor libraries were prepared by 5' RACE. Sequencer: Illumina HiSeq 2500. A second roughly 7 to 11 cycle PCR used a sample-barcoded 5' primer and a J-beta primer mix. Each TCR beta cDNA molecule received a unique molecular identifier from a template-switch 5' adaptor carrying 12 random nucleotides. Each sample yielded at least 3 million CDR3-containing paired-end reads. First-strand cDNA was synthesized from all RNA with the Mint cDNA synthesis kit, primed by a TRBC-specific oligonucleotide. After uracil-DNA glycosylase treatment, a first 18-cycle PCR used universal primers M1SS and BC2_uni_R on all cDNA. The published analysis was carried out like this. For normalization, 1 million high-quality reads, each with a distinct molecular identifier, were randomly selected from each sample. Instead of being binned into consensus sequences, reads that shared molecular identifiers were thrown out. MiTCR, run with a Q25 quality threshold and the strictest error-elimination algorithm, handled CDR3 identification, clonotype clustering and error correction. A nonparametric unseen species model using Euler transformation provided a lower-bound estimate of total TCR beta diversity. The raw public data were reprocessed by TCRdb itself: fastp quality trimming at Q25, MiXCR clonotype calling, in-frame beta chains only. CDR3 protein duplicates are merged, each entry listing the most common genes and DNA. TCRdb, not the original authors, processed these V and J calls. The sample data list 500,000 to 700,000 distinct CDR3 sequences, and approximately 30% of these were observed just once. The ten largest make up 15% to 19% of the sample.

The paper as a whole reports these results and caveats: Estimates of total diversity based on one million sequenced T cells were regarded as lower bounds and as underestimates. A strong correlation was found between observed TCR beta diversity and the percentage of naive T cells measured by flow cytometry. Because profiling used bulk unsorted PBMCs, naive and antigen-experienced compartments could not be compared conclusively. The long-lived group showed more naive CD4+ T cells, fewer expanded clones and increased TCR diversity than the aged group, suggesting age selection. Because the CMV infection status of the donors was unknown, age-related changes in expanded clonotypes may potentially have been confounded. As age increased, observed TCR beta diversity per million T cells dropped in a roughly linear way, and a significant reduction was already evident by age around 41.

The sequence links TRBV5-6 to TRBJ2-3; the D gene remains uncertain. Sequencing was done on a sample of blood. The origin of this receptor is a woman older than 75 in good health. The CDR3 amino acid sequence is: CASSSDTDTQYF. The DNA is TGTGCCAGCAGCTCCGACACAGATACGCAGTATTTT. Reference TRBV5-6 and TRBJ2-3 genes cover what lies past the CDR3, so the full variable domain is DAGVTQSPTHLIKTRGQQVTLRCSPKSGHDTVSWYQQALGQGPQFIFQYYEEEERQRGNFPDRFSGHQFPNYSSELNVNALLLGDSALYLCASSSDTDTQYFGPGTRLTVL.